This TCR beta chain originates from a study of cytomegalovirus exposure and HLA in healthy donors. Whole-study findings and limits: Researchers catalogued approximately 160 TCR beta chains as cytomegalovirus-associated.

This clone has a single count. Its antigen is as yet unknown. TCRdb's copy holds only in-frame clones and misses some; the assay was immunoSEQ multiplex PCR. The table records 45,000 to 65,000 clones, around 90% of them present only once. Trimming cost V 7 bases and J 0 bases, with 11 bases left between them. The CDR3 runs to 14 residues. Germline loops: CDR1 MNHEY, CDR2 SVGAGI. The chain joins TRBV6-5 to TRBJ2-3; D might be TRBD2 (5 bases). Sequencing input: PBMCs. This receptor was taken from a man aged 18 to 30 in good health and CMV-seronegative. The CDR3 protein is CASNWRVSTDTQYF. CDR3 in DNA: TGTGCCAGCAATTGGCGGGTTAGCACAGATACGCAGTATTTT.